A selection of T cell receptor beta chains follows, all from one sample in a study of shared clonotypes between healthy human individuals. Generated by immunoSEQ multiplex PCR, the TCRdb table keeps only in-frame clones and is missing some. The sample has approximately 2,000,000 clones; approximately 90% are singletons. The specimen was naive CD4+ T cells from PBMCs. Receptor source: a man between 18 and 29 years old in good health. Some clones in this sample may be carry-over from other donors' samples. Both conserved end residues are part of each CDR3. The D gene is left open where the match is weak. Clone size, where shown, is once, few, many, or a class for clones that have expanded.

CASSLSQGPNYGYTF TGTGCCAGCAGCCTATCACAGGGCCCTAACTATGGCTACACCTTC NA TRBJ1-2 15 NA TRBV13
CASSVGRQTEAFF TGTGCCAGCAGCGTAGGACGTCAGACTGAAGCTTTCTTT few TRBJ1-1 13 NA TRBV9
CASSKQIATTGELFF TGTGCCAGCAGTAAACAAATAGCCACCACCGGGGAGCTGTTTTTT NA TRBJ2-2 15 NA TRBV6-5
CASRRGQGSWETQYF TGTGCCAGCAGACGGGGACAGGGGTCGTGGGAGACCCAGTACTTC NA TRBJ2-5 15 TRBD1 TRBV2
CAWSVGAGTEAFF TGTGCCTGGAGTGTCGGGGCGGGCACTGAAGCTTTCTTT NA TRBJ1-1 13 NA TRBV30
CASTPDLAYNEQFF TGTGCCAGCACCCCCGACTTGGCCTACAATGAGCAGTTCTTC once TRBJ2-1 14 NA TRBV25-1
CASSPHMPDNAGELFF TGTGCCAGCAGCCCCCATATGCCAGACAACGCCGGGGAGCTGTTTTTT once TRBJ2-2 16 NA TRBV7-2
CASSYISGGGGEQFF TGTGCCAGCAGTTATATTAGCGGAGGAGGCGGTGAGCAGTTCTTC NA TRBJ2-1 15 NA TRBV6-6
CASSLRDGDTDTQYF TGTGCCAGCAGCCTAAGGGACGGAGACACAGATACGCAGTATTTT NA TRBJ2-3 15 NA TRBV4-2
CASSPGLAGAGGELFF TGTGCCAGCAGTCCCGGACTAGCGGGAGCGGGCGGGGAGCTGTTTTTT NA TRBJ2-2 16 TRBD2 TRBV7-3
CASSVAGELFF TGTGCCAGCAGTGTTGCCGGGGAGCTGTTTTTT NA TRBJ2-2 11 NA TRBV2
CASSHPGVDTEAFF TGTGCCAGCTCACACCCAGGGGTAGACACTGAAGCTTTCTTT few TRBJ1-1 14 NA TRBV18
CASSYARDSSYEQYF TGTGCCAGCAGTTACGCTCGTGACAGCTCCTACGAGCAGTACTTC NA TRBJ2-7 15 NA TRBV6-5
CASSPARSSYEQYF TGTGCCAGCAGCCCCGCCAGGAGCTCCTACGAGCAGTACTTC NA TRBJ2-7 14 NA TRBV5-4
CASSSGTRLYSTTDTQYF TGTGCCAGCAGCTCTGGGACACGGCTATACAGCACCACAGATACGCAGTATTTT NA TRBJ2-3 18 NA TRBV11-3
CASSLEQLNTEAFF TGTGCCAGCAGCTTAGAACAGCTGAACACTGAAGCTTTCTTT NA TRBJ1-1 14 NA TRBV7-9
CASSPGTNTDTQYF TGTGCCAGCAGTCCCGGGACAAACACAGATACGCAGTATTTT NA TRBJ2-3 14 NA TRBV7-3